A selection of T cell receptor beta chains follows, all from one sample in a study of tumor-infiltrating lymphocytes in primary liver carcinoma. TCRdb re-called the multiplex PCR reads through MiXCR, storing one row per CDR3 protein. The sample carries over 100,000 distinct CDR3 sequences, roughly 70% recorded once. The sequenced material came from tumor-adjacent normal liver tissue. Source of these receptors: a woman aged 60-70 years with primary liver carcinoma and hepatitis B virus infection. The CDR3 runs from the conserved cysteine through the conserved F or W. A D gene is named only where the DNA matches it firmly. Size is stated for part of the rows, as once, few or many counts, or as a class when the clone is expanded.

>TRBV7-9|13|many|TRBD1|TRBJ2-7
TGTGCCAGCAGCATCGGACAGGGTTACGAGCAGTACTTC
CASSIGQGYEQYF
>TRBV29-1|13|NA|TRBD2|TRBJ2-7
TGCAGCGTCAGGCCTAGCGGGGGTTTGGAGCAGTATTTC
CSVRPSGGLEQYF
>TRBV5-1|12|many|NA|TRBJ2-3
TGCGCCAGCAGCTTGGGTGCGGATACGCAGTATTTT
CASSLGADTQYF
>TRBV29-1|15|NA|TRBD2|TRBJ2-5
TGCAGCGTTGGAATAGCGGGAGCCGCTCCGGAGACCCAGCACTTC
CSVGIAGAAPETQHF
>TRBV5-8|14|NA|NA|TRBJ2-3
TGTGCTAGCAGTAAACAAGCTGGAACAGGTACGCAGTATTTT
CASSKQAGTGTQYF
>TRBV12-3/TRBV12-4|17|NA|TRBD2|TRBJ2-5
TGTGCCAGCAGAAGACTAGCGGGAGGGCCAAGAATAGAAGACCAGTATTTC
CASRRLAGGPRIEDQYF
>TRBV29-1|15|many|TRBD2|TRBJ2-1
TGCAGCCTTGAGGGTGCGGGACTAGACGTCAATGAGCAGTTCTTC
CSLEGAGLDVNEQFF
>TRBV24-1|17|NA|TRBD1|TRBJ2-7
TGTGCCACCAGTGATCCTCGGGGCAGGGGGCCCCCCTACGATCAGTACTTC
CATSDPRGRGPPYDQYF
>TRBV7-8|14|NA|TRBD1|TRBJ1-2
TGTATCAGCGGCCTACAGGGGGCGGGCTATGGCTACACCTTT
CISGLQGAGYGYTF
>TRBV28|13|many|NA|TRBJ2-3
TGTGCCAGCAGTTTCCCCTCCACAGATACGCAGTATTTT
CASSFPSTDTQYF
>TRBV4-1|15|NA|TRBD1|TRBJ1-5
TGCGGCAGCTGCCAAGGGCACGGACAGGCTCACCCCCAGCATTTT
CGSCQGHGQAHPQHF
>TRBV30|12|many|TRBD1|TRBJ1-1
TGTGCCTGGATGAGGGGGCCAGGGGGAGCTTTCTTT
CAWMRGPGGAFF
>TRBV13|18|NA|TRBD2|TRBJ2-3
TGTGTCAGCAGCTTAGCGGGGACTAGCGGGATTCGCACGGATACGCAGTATTTT
CVSSLAGTSGIRTDTQYF
>TRBV6-2/TRBV6-3|18|once|TRBD2|TRBJ2-1
TGTGCCATCAGTAACCCCCTCGGGACTAACGGGAGGGGAGGTGAGCAGTTCTTC
CAISNPLGTNGRGGEQFF
>TRBV4-2|18|NA|NA|TRBJ1-6
TGTGCCAGCAACCAAGAGGTTCTAAGGGAGCATGTTCGTTCACCCCTTCAGTTT
CASNQEVLREHVRSPLQF
>TRBV6-6|15|many|NA|TRBJ2-5
TGTGCCAGCAGTTACCATGCACAGGGCGAAGAGACCCAGTACTTC
CASSYHAQGEETQYF
>TRBV5-1|13|NA|NA|TRBJ2-2
TGCGCCAGCAGCTTGGGAGACACCGGGGAGCTGTTTTTT
CASSLGDTGELFF
>TRBV5-1|13|many|NA|TRBJ2-2
TGCGCCAGCAGCCCGGGCCTTTCCGGGGAGCTGTTTTTT
CASSPGLSGELFF
>TRBV11-3|15|medium-sized|TRBD2|TRBJ2-1
TGTGCCAGCAGCTTGCGTACTAGCGATTCCAATGAGCAGTTCTTC
CASSLRTSDSNEQFF
>TRBV30|13|NA|TRBD1|TRBJ1-1
TGTACCTGGATAACAGGGGGAGTCGCTGAGGCTTTCTTT
CTWITGGVAEAFF
>TRBV5-1|14|NA|NA|TRBJ1-6
TGCGCCAGCAGCTCCGGACGGGGGAATTCACCATTCCACTTT
CASSSGRGNSPFHF
>TRBV6-5|14|many|TRBD1|TRBJ1-1
TGTGCCAGCAGTTACGACAGGGGTTGGACTGAAGCTTTCTTT
CASSYDRGWTEAFF
>TRBV4-1|14|NA|NA|TRBJ2-3
TGTGCCAGCAGCCAAATGTTGGCCACAGATACGCAGTATTTT
CASSQMLATDTQYF
>TRBV12-5|13|NA|TRBD1|TRBJ2-3
TGTGCTAGTGGAGGACAGGTCGCAGATACGCACTATTTT
CASGGQVADTHYF
>TRBV12-3/TRBV12-4|15|NA|NA|TRBJ2-1
TGTGCCAGCCGTCTACTAGAGGGAGAATACAATGAGCAGTTCTTC
CASRLLEGEYNEQFF
>TRBV4-1|17|NA|TRBD1|TRBJ2-1
TGCGATAGCAGCCTCACTCAGGGGGCTGGGGTATACAATGAGCAGTTCTTC
CDSSLTQGAGVYNEQFF
>TRBV11-2|14|once|NA|TRBJ2-7
TGTGTCAGCAACTTAGACACTGGTTCCTACGAGCAGTACTTC
CVSNLDTGSYEQYF
>TRBV29-1|13|few|TRBD1|TRBJ1-2
TGTAGCGTTGTAGACAGGGGGAACTATGGCTACACCTTC
CSVVDRGNYGYTF
>TRBV12-3/TRBV12-4|15|many|TRBD2|TRBJ2-5
TGTGCCAGCAGTTTATATGCGGGAGAGGGGGAGACCCAGTACTTC
CASSLYAGEGETQYF
>TRBV6-2/TRBV6-3|15|NA|NA|TRBJ2-7
TGTGCCAGCAGTTACGCGGGCTCGGCGAGACATGAGCGGTGCTTC
CASSYAGSARHERCF
>TRBV7-9|15|NA|NA|TRBJ1-1
TGTGCTAGCAGCCCCCTGACAGGCTCTAACACTGAAGCTTTCTTT
CASSPLTGSNTEAFF
>TRBV11-2|17|NA|NA|TRBJ2-1
TGTGCCGGCAACTTTACCCCACTGAAGAGCTCCTACAATGAGCAGTTCTTC
CAGNFTPLKSSYNEQFF
>TRBV12-3/TRBV12-4|16|many|TRBD1|TRBJ1-1
TGTGCCAGCAGTCACCGGGACAGGGTCCTCCCTAGTGAAGCTTTCTTT
CASSHRDRVLPSEAFF
>TRBV13|12|many|NA|TRBJ1-2
TGTGCCAGCAGCACCGGGGGGAATGGCTACACCTTC
CASSTGGNGYTF
>TRBV7-8|15|NA|NA|TRBJ2-7
TGTGCCAGCAGTAACTTACTGGGGCCCAGTTACGAGCAGTACTTC
CASSNLLGPSYEQYF
>TRBV12-3/TRBV12-4|14|many|NA|TRBJ1-2
TGTGCCAGCAGTTTAGGTGGGCAGCTCTATGGCTACACCTTC
CASSLGGQLYGYTF
>TRBV6-5|16|NA|TRBD1|TRBJ1-1
TGTGCCAGCAGCCGGGACAGGGGTTTTATGTACACTGAAACTTTCTTT
CASSRDRGFMYTETFF
>TRBV6-4|16|NA|TRBD2|TRBJ2-7
TGTTCCAGCGGCCGCGGGACTAGCGGGAGAGACAACGAGCAGTACTTC
CSSGRGTSGRDNEQYF
>TRBV28|16|once|TRBD2|TRBJ2-1
TGTGCCAGCAGTTTCCTAGCGGGAGTGTCTTACAATGAGCAGTTCTTC
CASSFLAGVSYNEQFF
>TRBV10-3|14|NA|TRBD1|TRBJ2-2
TGTGCCACGACAGGGGATATGAACACCGGGGAGCTGTTTTTT
CATTGDMNTGELFF
>TRBV12-3/TRBV12-4|17|NA|TRBD1|TRBJ2-1
TGTGCCGGCAGTTTTAGTCGGACAGGGTATTCCTACAAAGAGCAGTTCTTC
CAGSFSRTGYSYKEQFF
>TRBV5-4|11|NA|NA|TRBJ1-2
TGTACCAGCAGCCCCGAGGATGGCTACACCTTC
CTSSPEDGYTF
>TRBV6-1|16|NA|NA|TRBJ2-5
TGTGCCAGCAGTGGAGCGGGCAGGGTGTACCAAGAGACCCAGTACTTC
CASSGAGRVYQETQYF